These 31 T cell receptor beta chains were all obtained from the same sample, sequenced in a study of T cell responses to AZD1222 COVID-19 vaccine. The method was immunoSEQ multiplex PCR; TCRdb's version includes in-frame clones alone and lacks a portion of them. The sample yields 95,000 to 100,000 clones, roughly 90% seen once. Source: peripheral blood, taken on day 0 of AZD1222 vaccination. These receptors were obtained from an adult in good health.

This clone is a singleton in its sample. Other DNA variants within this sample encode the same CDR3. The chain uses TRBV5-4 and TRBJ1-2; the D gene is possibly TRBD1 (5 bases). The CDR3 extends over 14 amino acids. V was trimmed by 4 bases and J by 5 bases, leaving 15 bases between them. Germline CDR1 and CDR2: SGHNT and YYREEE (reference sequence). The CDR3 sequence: CASSLGQGRYGYTF. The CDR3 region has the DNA TGTGCCAGCAGCCTGGGGCAGGGAAGATATGGCTACACCTTC.

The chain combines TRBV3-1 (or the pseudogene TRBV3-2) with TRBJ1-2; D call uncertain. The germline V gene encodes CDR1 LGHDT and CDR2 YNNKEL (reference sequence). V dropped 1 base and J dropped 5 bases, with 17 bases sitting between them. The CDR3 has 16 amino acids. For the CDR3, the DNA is TGTGCCAGCAGCCAAGCGGCAGCAGTTAGAAGTTATGGCTACACCTTC. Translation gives CASSQAAAVRSYGYTF.

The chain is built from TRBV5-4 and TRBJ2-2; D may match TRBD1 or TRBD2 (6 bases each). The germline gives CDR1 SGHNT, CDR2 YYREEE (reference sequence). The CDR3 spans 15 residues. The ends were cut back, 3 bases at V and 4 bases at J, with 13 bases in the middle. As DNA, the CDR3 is TGTGCCAGCAGCTGGGGGGCACAGTCCACCGGGGAGCTGTTTTTT. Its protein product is CASSWGAQSTGELFF.

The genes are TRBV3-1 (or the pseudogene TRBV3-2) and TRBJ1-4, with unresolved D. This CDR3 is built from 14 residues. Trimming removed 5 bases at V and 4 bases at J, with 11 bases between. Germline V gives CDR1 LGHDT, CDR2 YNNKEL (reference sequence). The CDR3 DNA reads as TGTGCCAGCAGCTCTGTGGGAGGTAATGAAAAACTGTTTTTT. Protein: CASSSVGGNEKLFF.

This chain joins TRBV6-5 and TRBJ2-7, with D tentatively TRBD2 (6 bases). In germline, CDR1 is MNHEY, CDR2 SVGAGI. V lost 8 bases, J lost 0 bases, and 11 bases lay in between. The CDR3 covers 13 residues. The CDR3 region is CASGGATSYEQYF. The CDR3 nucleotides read TGTGCCAGCGGCGGGGCCACCTCCTACGAGCAGTACTTC.

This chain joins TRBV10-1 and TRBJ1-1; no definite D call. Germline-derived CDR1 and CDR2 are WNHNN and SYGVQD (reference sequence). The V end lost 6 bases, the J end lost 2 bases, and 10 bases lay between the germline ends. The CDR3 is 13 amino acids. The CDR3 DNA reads TGCGCCAGCAGGATCACACTTAACACTGAAGCTTTCTTT. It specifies CASRITLNTEAFF.

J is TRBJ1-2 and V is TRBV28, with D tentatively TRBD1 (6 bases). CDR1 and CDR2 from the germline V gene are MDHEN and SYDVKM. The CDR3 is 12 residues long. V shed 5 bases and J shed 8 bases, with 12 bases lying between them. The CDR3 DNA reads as TGTGCCAGCAGTCCTTCTAGGGGGGGCTACACCTTC. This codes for CASSPSRGGYTF.

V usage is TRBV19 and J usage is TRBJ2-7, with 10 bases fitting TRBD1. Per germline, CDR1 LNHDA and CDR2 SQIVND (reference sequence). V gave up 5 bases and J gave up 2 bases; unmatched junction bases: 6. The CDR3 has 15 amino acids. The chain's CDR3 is CASSEPGQGTYEQYF. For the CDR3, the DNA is TGTGCCAGTAGTGAACCGGGACAGGGGACCTACGAGCAGTACTTC.

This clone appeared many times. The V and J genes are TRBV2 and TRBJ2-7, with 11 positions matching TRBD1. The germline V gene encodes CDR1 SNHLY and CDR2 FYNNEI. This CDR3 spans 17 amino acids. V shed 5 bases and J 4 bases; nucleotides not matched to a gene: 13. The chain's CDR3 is CASSPRTGGAGRYEQYF. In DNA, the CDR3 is TGTGCCAGCAGTCCAAGGACAGGGGGCGCAGGGCGGTACGAGCAGTACTTC.

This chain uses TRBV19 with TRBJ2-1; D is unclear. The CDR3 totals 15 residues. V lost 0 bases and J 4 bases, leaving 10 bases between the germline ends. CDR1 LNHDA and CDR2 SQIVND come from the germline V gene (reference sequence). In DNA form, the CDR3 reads TGTGCCAGTAGTATAGATGGCATCCCTTACAATGAGCAGTTCTTC. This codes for CASSIDGIPYNEQFF.

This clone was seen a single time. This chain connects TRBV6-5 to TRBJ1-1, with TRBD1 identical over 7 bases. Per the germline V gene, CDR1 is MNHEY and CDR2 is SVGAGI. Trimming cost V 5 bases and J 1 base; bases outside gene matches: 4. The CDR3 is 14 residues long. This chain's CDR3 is CASSLDRANTEAFF. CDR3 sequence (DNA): TGTGCCAGCAGTCTAGACAGGGCGAACACTGAAGCTTTCTTT.

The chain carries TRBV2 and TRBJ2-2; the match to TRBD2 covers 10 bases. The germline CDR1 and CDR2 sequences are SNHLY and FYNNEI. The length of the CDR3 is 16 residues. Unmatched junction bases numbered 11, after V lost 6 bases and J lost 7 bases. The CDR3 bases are TGTGCCAGCAGGGAAAGACTAGCGGGTGAGATCGGGGAGCTGTTTTTT. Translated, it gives CASRERLAGEIGELFF.

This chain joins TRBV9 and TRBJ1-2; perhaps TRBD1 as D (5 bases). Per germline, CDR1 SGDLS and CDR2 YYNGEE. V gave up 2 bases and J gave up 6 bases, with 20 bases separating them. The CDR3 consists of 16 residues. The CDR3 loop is CASSVKQGEYSNGYTF. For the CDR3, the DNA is TGTGCCAGCAGCGTCAAGCAGGGCGAATATTCAAATGGCTACACCTTC.

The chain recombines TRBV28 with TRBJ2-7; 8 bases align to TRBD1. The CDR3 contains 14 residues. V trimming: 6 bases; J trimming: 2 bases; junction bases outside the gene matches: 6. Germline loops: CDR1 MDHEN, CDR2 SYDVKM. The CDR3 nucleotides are TGTGCCAGCAGCTGGGACAGGATAACCTACGAGCAGTACTTC. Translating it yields CASSWDRITYEQYF.

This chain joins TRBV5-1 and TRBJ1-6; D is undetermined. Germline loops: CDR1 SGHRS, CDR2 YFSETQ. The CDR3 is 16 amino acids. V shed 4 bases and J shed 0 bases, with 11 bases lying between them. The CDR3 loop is CASSIRHSSYNSPLHF. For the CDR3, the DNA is TGCGCCAGCAGCATACGACATAGCTCCTATAATTCACCCCTCCACTTT.

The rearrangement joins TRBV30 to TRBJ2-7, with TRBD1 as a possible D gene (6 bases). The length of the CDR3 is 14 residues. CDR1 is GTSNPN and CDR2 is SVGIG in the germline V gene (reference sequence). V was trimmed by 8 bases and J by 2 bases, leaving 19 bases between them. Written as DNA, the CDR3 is TGTGCCGGCACCTACCGGGACATGGCCTACGAGCAGTACTTC. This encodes CAGTYRDMAYEQYF.

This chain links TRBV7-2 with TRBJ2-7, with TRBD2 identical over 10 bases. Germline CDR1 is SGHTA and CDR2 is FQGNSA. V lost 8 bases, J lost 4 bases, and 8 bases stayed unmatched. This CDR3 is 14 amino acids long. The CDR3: CASRPGLAIYEQYF. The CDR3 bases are TGTGCCAGCCGCCCGGGACTAGCGATATACGAGCAGTACTTC.

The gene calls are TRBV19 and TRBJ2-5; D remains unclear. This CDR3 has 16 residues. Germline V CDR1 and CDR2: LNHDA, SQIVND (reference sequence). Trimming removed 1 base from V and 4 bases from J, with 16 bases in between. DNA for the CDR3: TGTGCCAGTAGTATAGCGGTGGCAGGCGGCTCAGAGACCCAGTACTTC. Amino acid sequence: CASSIAVAGGSETQYF.

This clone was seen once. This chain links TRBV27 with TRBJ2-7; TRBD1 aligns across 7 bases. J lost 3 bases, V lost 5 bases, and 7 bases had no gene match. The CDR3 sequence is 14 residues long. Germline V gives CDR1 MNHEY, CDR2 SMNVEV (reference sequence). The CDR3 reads CASSPNRDSYEQYF. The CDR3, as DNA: TGTGCCAGCAGTCCCAACCGGGACAGCTACGAGCAGTACTTC.

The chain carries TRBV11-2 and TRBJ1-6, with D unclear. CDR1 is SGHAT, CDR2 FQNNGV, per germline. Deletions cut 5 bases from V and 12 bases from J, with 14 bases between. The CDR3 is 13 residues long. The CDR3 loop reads CASSPPAGLPLHF. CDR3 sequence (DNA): TGTGCCAGCAGCCCACCTGCGGGGTTACCCCTCCACTTT.

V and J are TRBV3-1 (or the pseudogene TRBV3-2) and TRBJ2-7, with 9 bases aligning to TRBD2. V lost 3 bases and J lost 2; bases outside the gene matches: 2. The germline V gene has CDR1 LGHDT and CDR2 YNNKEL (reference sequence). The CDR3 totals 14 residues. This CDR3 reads CASSQAGGPYEQYF. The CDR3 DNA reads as TGTGCCAGCAGCCAGGCGGGAGGGCCCTACGAGCAGTACTTC.

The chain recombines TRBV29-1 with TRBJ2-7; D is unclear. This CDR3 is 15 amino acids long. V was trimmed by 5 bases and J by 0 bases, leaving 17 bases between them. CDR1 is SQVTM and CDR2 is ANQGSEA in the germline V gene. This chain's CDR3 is CSVMKLSGISYEQYF. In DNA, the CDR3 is TGCAGCGTTATGAAACTTTCCGGAATCTCCTACGAGCAGTACTTC.

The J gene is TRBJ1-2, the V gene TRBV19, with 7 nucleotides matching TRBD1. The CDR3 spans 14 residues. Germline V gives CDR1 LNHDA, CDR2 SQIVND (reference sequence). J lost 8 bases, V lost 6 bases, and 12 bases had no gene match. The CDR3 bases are TGTGCCAGTAGCCCCGGACGCACAGGGGAGGGCTACACCTTC. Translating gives CASSPGRTGEGYTF.

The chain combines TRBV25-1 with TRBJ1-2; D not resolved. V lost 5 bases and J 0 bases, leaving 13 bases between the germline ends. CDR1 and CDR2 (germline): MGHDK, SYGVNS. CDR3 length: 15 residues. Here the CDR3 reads CASSSPGRTNYGYTF. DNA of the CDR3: TGTGCCAGCAGTAGTCCTGGCAGAACTAACTATGGCTACACCTTC.

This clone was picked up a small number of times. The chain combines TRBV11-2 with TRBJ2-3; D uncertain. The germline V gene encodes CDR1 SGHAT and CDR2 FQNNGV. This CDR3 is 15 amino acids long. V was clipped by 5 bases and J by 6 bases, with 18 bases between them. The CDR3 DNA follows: TGTGCCAGCAGCCCCCTCTCGGCCTATTTGGATACGCAGTATTTT. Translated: CASSPLSAYLDTQYF.

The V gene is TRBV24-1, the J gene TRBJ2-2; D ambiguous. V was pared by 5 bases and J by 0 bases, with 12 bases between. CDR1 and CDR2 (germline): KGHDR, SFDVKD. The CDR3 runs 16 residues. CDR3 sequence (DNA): TGTGCCACCAGTGGGGCAGATGCCGCGAACACCGGGGAGCTGTTTTTT. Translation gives CATSGADAANTGELFF.

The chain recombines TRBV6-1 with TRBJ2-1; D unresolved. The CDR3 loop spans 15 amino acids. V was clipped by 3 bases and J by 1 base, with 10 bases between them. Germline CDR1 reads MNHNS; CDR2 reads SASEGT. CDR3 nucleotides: TGTGCCAGCAGTGACAGAGGCTTATCCTACAATGAGCAGTTCTTC. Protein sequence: CASSDRGLSYNEQFF.

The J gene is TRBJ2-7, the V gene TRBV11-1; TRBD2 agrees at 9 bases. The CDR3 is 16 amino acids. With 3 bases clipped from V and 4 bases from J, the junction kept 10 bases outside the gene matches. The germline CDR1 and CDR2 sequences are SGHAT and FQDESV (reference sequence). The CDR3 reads CASSLGTGTSHYEQYF. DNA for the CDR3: TGTGCCAGCAGCTTGGGGACCGGGACTAGCCATTACGAGCAGTACTTC.

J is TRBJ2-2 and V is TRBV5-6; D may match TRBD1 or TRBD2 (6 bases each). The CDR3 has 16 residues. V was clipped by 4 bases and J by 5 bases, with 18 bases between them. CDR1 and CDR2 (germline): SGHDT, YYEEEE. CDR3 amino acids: CASSRGLQGRTGELFF. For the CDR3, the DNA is TGTGCCAGCAGCCGTGGTTTGCAGGGGAGGACCGGGGAGCTGTTTTTT. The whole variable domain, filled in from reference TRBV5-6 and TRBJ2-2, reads DAGVTQSPTHLIKTRGQQVTLRCSPKSGHDTVSWYQQALGQGPQFIFQYYEEEERQRGNFPDRFSGHQFPNYSSELNVNALLLGDSALYLCASSRGLQGRTGELFFGEGSRLTVL.

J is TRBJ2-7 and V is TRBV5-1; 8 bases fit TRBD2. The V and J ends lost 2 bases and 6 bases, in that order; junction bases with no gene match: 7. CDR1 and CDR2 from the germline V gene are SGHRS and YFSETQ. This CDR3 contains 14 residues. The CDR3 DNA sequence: TGCGCCAGCAGCTTTTCCGGGACTAGAACCGAGCAGTACTTC. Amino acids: CASSFSGTRTEQYF.

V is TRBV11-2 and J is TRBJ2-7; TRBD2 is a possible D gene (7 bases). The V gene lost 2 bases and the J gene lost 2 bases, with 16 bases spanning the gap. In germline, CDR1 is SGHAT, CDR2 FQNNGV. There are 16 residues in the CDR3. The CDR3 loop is CASSLHLGGGAYEQYF. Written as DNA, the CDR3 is TGTGCCAGCAGCTTACACCTAGGGGGGGGTGCCTACGAGCAGTACTTC. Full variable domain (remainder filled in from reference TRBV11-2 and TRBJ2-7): EAGVAQSPRYKIIEKRQSVAFWCNPISGHATLYWYQQILGQGPKLLIQFQNNGVVDDSQLPKDRFSAERLKGVDSTLKIQPAKLEDSAVYLCASSLHLGGGAYEQYFGPGTRLTVT.